This T cell receptor (beta chain) was recorded in a study of T cell responses to AZD1222 COVID-19 vaccine. Overall study results and limits: Spike-specific TCR breadth and depth rose after two AZD1222 doses. Just five to seven AZD1222 recipients tested seropositive at baseline. As reported, nearly half of all spike-specific TCRs target variant regions that are unmutated.

Here immunoSEQ multiplex PCR was the method, and the copy in TCRdb shows in-frame clones only, minus some. The table records 150,000 to 200,000 clones, around 92% of them present only once. Second doses were pooled across both intervals (about 4 or about 12 weeks). Germline assignment: CDR1 ENHRY and CDR2 SYGVKD. The CDR3 length is 14 residues. Trimming took off 6 bases at V and 2 bases at J, with 13 bases between the two ends. A note on this clone: Its antigen is unknown.

The sequenced sample was peripheral blood, obtained 28 days after the second AZD1222 dose. The J gene is TRBJ1-2, the V gene TRBV10-3, with TRBD1 as a possible D gene (5 bases). The source of this sequence is an adult who received the AZD1222 COVID-19 vaccine. CDR3 DNA: TGTGCCATCAGGGCCTCAGGGCAGAACTATGGCTACACCTTC. This translates into CAIRASGQNYGYTF.